The rows below give T cell receptor beta chains drawn from one sample of a study of CD8+ T cells in alopecia areata. TCRdb's table, derived via immunoSEQ multiplex PCR, lists solely in-frame clones and lacks some. Of 190,000 or so clones in the sample, roughly 62% were seen once. The material was CD8+ T cells sorted from blood, obtained at week 24, from a patient treated with tofacitinib. Receptors were obtained from a human donor with alopecia areata. CDR3s include the opening cysteine and the closing phenylalanine or tryptophan. A D gene is named only where the DNA matches it firmly.

CDR3 length	J gene	V gene	D gene	CDR3 protein
12	TRBJ2-7	TRBV30	NA	CAWSPASYEQYF
14	TRBJ2-1	TRBV5-6	NA	CASSFRTGAGEQFF
18	TRBJ2-7	TRBV7-6	TRBD1	CASSFGQGGDIQTYEQYF
15	TRBJ1-1	TRBV12-5	NA	CASAAWAEGGFEAFF
15	TRBJ2-1	TRBV27	TRBD1	CASSPYRGSYNEQFF
15	TRBJ2-7	TRBV27	NA	CASSSEPGGSYEQYF
20	TRBJ2-7	TRBV15	TRBD2	CATSGEPVPGLAGGPYEQYF
18	TRBJ2-7	TRBV28	NA	CASSPSPPMRYLPYEQYF
12	TRBJ1-6	TRBV30	NA	CAWAGVNSPLHF
12	TRBJ1-5	TRBV7-8	NA	CASGLYWGHQHF
16	TRBJ2-6	TRBV19	NA	CASSIGQGPGANVLTF
15	TRBJ1-2	TRBV10-3	TRBD1	CAISEPDRGRYGYTF
16	TRBJ1-5	TRBV7-9	TRBD1	CASSAGQGSINQPQHF
9	TRBJ1-1	TRBV9	NA	CASSLPTDF
14	TRBJ2-7	TRBV29-1	NA	CSVEESGVSYEQYF
15	TRBJ1-2	TRBV19	NA	CASRPSSGGNYGYTF
14	TRBJ2-7	TRBV5-1	TRBD2	CASSLAGVSYEQYF
14	TRBJ2-1	TRBV5-4	NA	CASSLEGWPGEQFF
11	TRBJ1-1	TRBV29-1	NA	CSVEWVDEAFF
14	TRBJ2-7	TRBV7-9	NA	CASSLGQASYEQYF
15	TRBJ1-5	TRBV27	NA	CASSPTGMGNQPQHF
17	TRBJ1-2	TRBV30	TRBD1	CAWEAPRARQGNYGYTF
14	TRBJ2-1	TRBV29-1	TRBD2	CSLETSGGGNEQFF
16	TRBJ2-7	TRBV4-1	TRBD2	CASSQASGGVTYEQYF
16	TRBJ2-3	TRBV13	NA	CASSLLGLRRPDTQYF
17	TRBJ2-4	TRBV12-5	TRBD1	CASGLVRGQGAKNIQYF
16	TRBJ2-2	TRBV6-5	TRBD2	CASSYSRTSGTGELFF
13	TRBJ1-1	TRBV5-1	NA	CASRAGSNTEAFF
13	TRBJ1-5	TRBV6-5	NA	CASSSGSNQPQHF
12	TRBJ1-2	TRBV30	TRBD1	CAWTGGAYGYTF
13	TRBJ1-5	TRBV7-9	NA	CASSSGANQPQHF
13	TRBJ2-1	TRBV7-8	TRBD2	CASSWNSGEEQFF
13	TRBJ2-7	TRBV29-1	TRBD1	CSVRDRGPYEQYF
14	TRBJ2-3	TRBV5-1	NA	CASREAGPTDTQYF
17	TRBJ2-1	TRBV2	TRBD2	CASRNPRTSGGSNEQFF
15	TRBJ2-3	TRBV2	NA	CASGWDGGSSDTQYF
13	TRBJ1-2	TRBV27	NA	CASSLSGVNGYTF
15	TRBJ2-3	TRBV19	NA	CASSATAASTDTQYF
14	TRBJ2-3	TRBV5-1	NA	CASSPGFDTDTQYF
13	TRBJ1-1	TRBV6-6	NA	CASILTGNTEAFF
14	TRBJ1-2	TRBV27	NA	CASSLVSSGDGYTF
13	TRBJ1-3	TRBV23-1	NA	CAAPWASRNTIYF